This is a list of T cell receptor beta chains from one sample in a study of T cell repertoires in cytomegalovirus infection. TCRdb analysed the reads with MiXCR anew, one entry per CDR3 protein. The sample yields about 360,000 distinct CDR3 sequences, around 18% seen once. Sequenced sample: PBMCs. These receptors came from a human donor in good health (CMV status not recorded). Some clones in this sample may be carry-over from other donors' samples. CDR3s leave out the opening cysteine and the closing phenylalanine or tryptophan.

V gene	J gene	CDR3 protein
TRBV15	TRBJ2-7	ATRLAGAYEQY
TRBV7-9	TRBJ2-7	ASSPSSGTRPYEQY
TRBV5-6	TRBJ1-6	ASSTGQINSPLH
TRBV7-8	TRBJ1-5	ASSLEPTLNYQPQH
TRBV6-2/TRBV6-3	TRBJ1-1	ASTRVNTEAF
TRBV2	TRBJ2-5	ATNFARGETQY
TRBV7-4	TRBJ2-2	ASRTTAGGELF
TRBV4-3	TRBJ1-6	ASSQYRRTGSPLH
TRBV28	TRBJ1-1	ASSPGQGQPEAF
TRBV4-3	TRBJ1-4	ASSYSIFTGEKLF
TRBV20-1	TRBJ1-2	SARAGGLGYGYT
TRBV7-2	TRBJ2-7	ASSTGPYRDKGEQY
TRBV20-1	TRBJ1-5	SARGMWMGNQPQH
TRBV20-1	TRBJ2-1	SAFIPLAGGANEQF
TRBV7-2	TRBJ2-3	ASRLFGGVTDTQY
TRBV6-5	TRBJ2-2	ASMGTEYGTGGFIGELF
TRBV11-2	TRBJ2-2	ASSFFRGPGELF
TRBV10-3	TRBJ1-2	AISESEDQGGYT
TRBV18	TRBJ1-1	ASSPAGARDRRFTEAF
TRBV18	TRBJ2-7	ASSPLPGTYEQY
TRBV7-2	TRBJ1-2	ASSPGGSGGYT
TRBV7-6	TRBJ1-3	ASSSSQGRRNTIY
TRBV6-2/TRBV6-3	TRBJ1-2	ASSLRGQSYGYT
TRBV20-1	TRBJ2-1	SAGSGSLYNEQF
TRBV20-1	TRBJ1-3	SARGRPGQRSSGNTIY
TRBV7-2	TRBJ1-1	ASSYRDRGSAF
TRBV4-1	TRBJ1-2	ASSQSEGDGYT
TRBV7-2	TRBJ2-3	ASSLVTREGLGPDTQY
TRBV18	TRBJ2-7	ASSPRQGAREQY
TRBV20-1	TRBJ2-7	SARGRQGKYEQY
TRBV12-3/TRBV12-4	TRBJ1-2	ASSLGQLYGYT
TRBV4-1	TRBJ1-1	ASSQRLIQGRDTEAF
TRBV4-1	TRBJ2-2	ASSQDGETGELF
TRBV6-5	TRBJ1-6	ASSYSGHNSPLH
TRBV6-2/TRBV6-3	TRBJ2-7	ASSPYQRAYEQY
TRBV6-5	TRBJ1-2	ASSQRQGNYGYT
TRBV7-2	TRBJ2-3	ASSLAGHSTDTQY
TRBV6-1	TRBJ2-5	ASKRSEGRETQY
TRBV20-1	TRBJ2-7	SASRSSGSYEQY
TRBV12-3/TRBV12-4	TRBJ1-1	ASSPSQGVTEAF
TRBV7-9	TRBJ2-1	ASSSQGGHSYNEQF